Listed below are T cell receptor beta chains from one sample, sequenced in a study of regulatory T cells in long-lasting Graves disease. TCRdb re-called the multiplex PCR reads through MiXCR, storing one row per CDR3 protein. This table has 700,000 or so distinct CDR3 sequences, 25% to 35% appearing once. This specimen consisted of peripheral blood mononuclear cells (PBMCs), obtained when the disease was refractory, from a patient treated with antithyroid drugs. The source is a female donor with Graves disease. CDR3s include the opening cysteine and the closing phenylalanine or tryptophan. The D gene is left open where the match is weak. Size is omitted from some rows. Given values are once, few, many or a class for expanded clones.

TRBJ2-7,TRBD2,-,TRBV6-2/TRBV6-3,CASSVDPTSGRAGAYEQYF,TGTGCCAGCAGTGTGGACCCGACTAGCGGGAGGGCCGGGGCCTACGAGCAGTACTTC
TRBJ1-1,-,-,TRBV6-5,CASSYRGAMNTEAFF,TGTGCCAGCAGTTACCGAGGAGCCATGAACACTGAAGCTTTCTTT
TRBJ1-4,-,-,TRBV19,CAGSIEPGRNEKLFF,TGTGCCGGTAGTATCGAGCCAGGTCGCAATGAAAAACTGTTTTTT
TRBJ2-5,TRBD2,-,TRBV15,CATSRGTSGSVRGETQYF,TGTGCCACCAGCAGAGGGACTAGCGGGAGTGTCCGGGGGGAGACCCAGTACTTC
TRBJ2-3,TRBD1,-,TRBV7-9,CASSPGTGGADTQYF,TGTGCCAGCAGCCCCGGGACAGGGGGCGCAGATACGCAGTATTTT
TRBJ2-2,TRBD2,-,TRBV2,CASRDQVAGPNTGELFF,TGTGCCAGCAGGGATCAGGTAGCGGGACCGAACACCGGGGAGCTGTTTTTT
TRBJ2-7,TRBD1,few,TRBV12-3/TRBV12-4,CASRRQGGTYEQYF,TGTGCCAGCAGGCGACAGGGGGGAACCTACGAGCAGTACTTC
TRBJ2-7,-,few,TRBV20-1,CSVEGGVNPHEQYF,TGCAGTGTAGAGGGTGGGGTAAACCCCCACGAGCAGTACTTC
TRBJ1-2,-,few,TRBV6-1,CASSAFMGAEGYTF,TGTGCCAGCAGCGCCTTCATGGGGGCGGAGGGCTACACCTTC
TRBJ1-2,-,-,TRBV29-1,CSVSTGANYGYTF,TGCAGCGTGTCCACTGGTGCTAACTATGGCTACACCTTC
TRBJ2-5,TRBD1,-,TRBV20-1,CSANRGLRETQYF,TGCAGTGCAAACAGGGGTCTCCGGGAGACCCAGTACTTC
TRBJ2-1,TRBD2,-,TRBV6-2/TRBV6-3,CASSVTSGKNEQFF,TGTGCCAGCAGTGTGACTAGCGGGAAGAATGAGCAGTTCTTC
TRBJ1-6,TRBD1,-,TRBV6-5,CASSYSLRQGNSPLHF,TGTGCCAGCAGTTACTCGTTGAGACAGGGTAATTCACCCCTCCACTTT
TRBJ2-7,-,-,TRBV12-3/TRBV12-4,CASSFGGSSYERYF,TGTGCCAGCAGTTTCGGCGGCAGCTCCTACGAGCGGTACTTC
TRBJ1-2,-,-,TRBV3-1,CASSQTGSAGYTF,TGTGCCAGCAGCCAAACGGGTTCAGCTGGCTACACCTTC
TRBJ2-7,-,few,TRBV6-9,CASSYSTGGTSYEQYF,TGTGCCAGCAGTTATTCCACGGGGGGCACTTCCTACGAGCAGTACTTC